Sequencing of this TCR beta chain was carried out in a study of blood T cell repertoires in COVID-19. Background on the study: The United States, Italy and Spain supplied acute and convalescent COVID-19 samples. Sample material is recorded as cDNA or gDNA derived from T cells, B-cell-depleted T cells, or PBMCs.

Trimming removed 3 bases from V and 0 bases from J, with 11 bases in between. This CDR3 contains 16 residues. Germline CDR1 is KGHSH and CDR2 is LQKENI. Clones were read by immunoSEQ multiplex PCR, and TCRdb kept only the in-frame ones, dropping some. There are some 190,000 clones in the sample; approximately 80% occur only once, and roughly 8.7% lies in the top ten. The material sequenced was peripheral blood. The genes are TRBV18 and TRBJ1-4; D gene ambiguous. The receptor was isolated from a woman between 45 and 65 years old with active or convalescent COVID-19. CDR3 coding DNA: TGTGCCAGCTCACCCCTAAGAGGGACAACTAATGAAAAACTGTTTTTT. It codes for CASSPLRGTTNEKLFF.